This T cell receptor beta chain is drawn from a study of T cell responses to AZD1222 COVID-19 vaccine. This clone was observed a single time. As yet, its antigen is unknown. Study findings and constraints: Spike-specific TCR breadth and depth were elevated following two AZD1222 doses.

V was cut by 0 bases and J by 3 bases, with 9 bases left in between. Per the germline V gene, CDR1 is LNHDA and CDR2 is SQIVND (reference sequence). This CDR3 has 14 residues. The assay was immunoSEQ multiplex PCR, and TCRdb's table has in-frame clones only and misses some. The sample lists 110,000 to 150,000 clones, 80% to 90% occurring once. This TCR was recovered from an adult in good health. The sample in question was peripheral blood, obtained on day 0 of AZD1222 vaccination. The rearrangement joins TRBV19 to TRBJ2-7, with a tentative D call TRBD2 (5 bases). The CDR3 DNA sequence: TGTGCCAGTAGTATAGATCTGGAGGACTACGAGCAGTACTTC. It codes for CASSIDLEDYEQYF.